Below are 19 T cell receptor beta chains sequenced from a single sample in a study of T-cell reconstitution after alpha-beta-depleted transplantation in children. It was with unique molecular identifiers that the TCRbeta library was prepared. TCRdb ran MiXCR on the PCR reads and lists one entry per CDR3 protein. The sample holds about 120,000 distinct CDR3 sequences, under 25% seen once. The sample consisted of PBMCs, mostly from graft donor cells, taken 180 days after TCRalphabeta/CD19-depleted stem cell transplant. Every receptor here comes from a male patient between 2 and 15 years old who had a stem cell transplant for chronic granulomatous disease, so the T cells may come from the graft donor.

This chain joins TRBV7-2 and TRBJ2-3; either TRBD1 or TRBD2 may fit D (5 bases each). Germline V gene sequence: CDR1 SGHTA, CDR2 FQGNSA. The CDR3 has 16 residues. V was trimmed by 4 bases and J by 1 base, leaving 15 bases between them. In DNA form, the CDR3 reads TGTGCCAGCAGCTGGGGCGGGTCCCCTCGCACAGATACGCAGTATTTT. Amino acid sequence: CASSWGGSPRTDTQYF.

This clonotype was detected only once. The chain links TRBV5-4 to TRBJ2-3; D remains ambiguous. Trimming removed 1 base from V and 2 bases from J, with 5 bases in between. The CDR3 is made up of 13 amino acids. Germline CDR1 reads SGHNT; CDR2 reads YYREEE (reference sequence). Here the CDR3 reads CASSLTHTDTQYF. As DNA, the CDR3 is TGTGCCAGCAGCTTGACTCACACAGATACGCAGTATTTT.

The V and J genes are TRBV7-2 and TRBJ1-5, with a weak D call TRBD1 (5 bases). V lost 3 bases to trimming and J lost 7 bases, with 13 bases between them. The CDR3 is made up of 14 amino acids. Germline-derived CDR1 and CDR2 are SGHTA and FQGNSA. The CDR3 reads CASSFSSGDQPQHF. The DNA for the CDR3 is TGTGCCAGCAGCTTCAGCTCTGGGGACCAGCCCCAGCATTTT.

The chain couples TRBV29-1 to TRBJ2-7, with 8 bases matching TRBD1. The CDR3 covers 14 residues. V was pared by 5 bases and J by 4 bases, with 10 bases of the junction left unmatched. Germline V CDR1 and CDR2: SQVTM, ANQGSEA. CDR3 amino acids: CSVSKNRGSYEQYF. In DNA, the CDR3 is TGCAGCGTTTCGAAGAACAGGGGGTCATACGAGCAGTACTTC.

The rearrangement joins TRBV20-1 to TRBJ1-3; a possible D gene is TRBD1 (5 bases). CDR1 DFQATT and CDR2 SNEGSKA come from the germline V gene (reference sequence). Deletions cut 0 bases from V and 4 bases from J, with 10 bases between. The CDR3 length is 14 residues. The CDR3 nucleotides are TGCAGTGCTAGAGATGGGACTGCAGGAAACACCATATATTTT. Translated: CSARDGTAGNTIYF.

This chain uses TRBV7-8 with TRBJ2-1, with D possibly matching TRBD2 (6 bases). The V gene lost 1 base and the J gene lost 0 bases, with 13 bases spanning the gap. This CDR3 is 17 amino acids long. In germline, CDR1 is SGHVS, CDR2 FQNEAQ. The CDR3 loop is CASSLGKRASSYNEQFF. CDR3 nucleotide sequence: TGTGCCAGCAGCTTAGGAAAGCGGGCGAGCTCCTACAATGAGCAGTTCTTC.

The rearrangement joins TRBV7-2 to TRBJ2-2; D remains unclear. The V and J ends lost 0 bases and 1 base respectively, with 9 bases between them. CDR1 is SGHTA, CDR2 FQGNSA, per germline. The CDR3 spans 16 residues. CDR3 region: CASSLAPGVNTGELFF. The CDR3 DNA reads TGTGCCAGCAGCTTAGCCCCAGGAGTGAACACCGGGGAGCTGTTTTTT.

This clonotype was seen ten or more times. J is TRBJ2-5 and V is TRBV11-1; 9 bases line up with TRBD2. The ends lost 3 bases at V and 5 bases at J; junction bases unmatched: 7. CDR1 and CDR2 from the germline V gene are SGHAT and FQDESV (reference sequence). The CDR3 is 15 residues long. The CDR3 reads CASSFFAGGWETQYF. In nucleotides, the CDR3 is TGTGCCAGCAGCTTTTTCGCGGGAGGGTGGGAGACCCAGTACTTC.

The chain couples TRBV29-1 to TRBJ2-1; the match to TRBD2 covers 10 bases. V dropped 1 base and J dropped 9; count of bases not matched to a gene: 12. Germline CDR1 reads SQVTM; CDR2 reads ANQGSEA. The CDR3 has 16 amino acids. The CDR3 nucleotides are TGCAGCGTTGAAGCTCTAGCGGGAGTTTGGGTAGGTGAGCAGTTCTTC. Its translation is CSVEALAGVWVGEQFF.

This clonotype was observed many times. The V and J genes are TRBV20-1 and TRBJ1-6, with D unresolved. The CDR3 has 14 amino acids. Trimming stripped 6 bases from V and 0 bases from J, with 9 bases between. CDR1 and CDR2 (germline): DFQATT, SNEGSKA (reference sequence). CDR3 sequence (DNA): TGCAGTGCCCCCGGCAGCTCCTATAATTCACCCCTCCACTTT. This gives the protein CSAPGSSYNSPLHF.

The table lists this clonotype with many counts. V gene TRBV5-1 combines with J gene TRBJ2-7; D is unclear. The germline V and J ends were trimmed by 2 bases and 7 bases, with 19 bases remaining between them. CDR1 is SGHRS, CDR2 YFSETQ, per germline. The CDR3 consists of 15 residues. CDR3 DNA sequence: TGCGCCAGCAGCTTAGGTGGAGTAGCTGGCTTGGAGCAGTACTTC. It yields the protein CASSLGGVAGLEQYF. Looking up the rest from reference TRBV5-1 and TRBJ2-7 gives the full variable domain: KAGVTQTPRYLIKTRGQQVTLSCSPISGHRSVSWYQQTPGQGLQFLFEYFSETQRNKGNFPGRFSGRQFSNSRSEMNVSTLELGDSALYLCASSLGGVAGLEQYFGPGTRLTVT.

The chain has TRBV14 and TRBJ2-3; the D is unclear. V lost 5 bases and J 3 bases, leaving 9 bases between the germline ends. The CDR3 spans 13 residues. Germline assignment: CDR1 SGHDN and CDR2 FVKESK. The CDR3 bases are TGTGCCAGCAGCACCCTGCTGACAGATACGCAGTATTTT. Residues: CASSTLLTDTQYF.

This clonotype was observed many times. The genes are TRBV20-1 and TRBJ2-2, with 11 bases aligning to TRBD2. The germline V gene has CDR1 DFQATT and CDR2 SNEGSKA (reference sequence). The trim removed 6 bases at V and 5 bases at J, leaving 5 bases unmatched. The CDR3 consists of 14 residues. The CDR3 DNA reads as TGCAGTGCAACCCGGACTAGCGGGACCGGGGAGCTGTTTTTT. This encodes CSATRTSGTGELFF.

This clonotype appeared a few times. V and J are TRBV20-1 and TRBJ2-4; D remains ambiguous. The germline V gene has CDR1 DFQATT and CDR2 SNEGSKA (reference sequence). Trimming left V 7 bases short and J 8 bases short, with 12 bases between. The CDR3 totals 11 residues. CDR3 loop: CSGGWYDIQYF. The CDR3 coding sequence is TGCAGTGGGGGTTGGTATGACATTCAGTACTTC.

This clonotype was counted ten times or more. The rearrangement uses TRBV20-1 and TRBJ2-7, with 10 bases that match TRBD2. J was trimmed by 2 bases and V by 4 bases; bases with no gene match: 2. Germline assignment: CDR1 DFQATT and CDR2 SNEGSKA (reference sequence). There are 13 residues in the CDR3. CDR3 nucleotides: TGCAGTGCTAATAGCGGGAGGACCTACGAGCAGTACTTC. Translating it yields CSANSGRTYEQYF.

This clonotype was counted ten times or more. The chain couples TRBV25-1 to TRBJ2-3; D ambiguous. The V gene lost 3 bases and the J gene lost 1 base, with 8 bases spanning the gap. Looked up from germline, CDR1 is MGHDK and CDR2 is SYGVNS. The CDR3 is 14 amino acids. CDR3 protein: CASSEAGGTDTQYF. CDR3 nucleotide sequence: TGTGCCAGCAGTGAGGCAGGAGGCACAGATACGCAGTATTTT.

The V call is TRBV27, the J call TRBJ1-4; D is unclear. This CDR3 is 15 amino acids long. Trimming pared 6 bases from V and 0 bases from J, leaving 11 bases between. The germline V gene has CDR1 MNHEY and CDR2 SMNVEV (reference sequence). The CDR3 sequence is CASSWRITTNEKLFF. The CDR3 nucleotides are TGTGCCAGCAGCTGGAGGATTACAACTAATGAAAAACTGTTTTTT. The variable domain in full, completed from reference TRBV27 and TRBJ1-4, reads EAQVTQNPRYLITVTGKKLTVTCSQNMNHEYMSWYRQDPGLGLRQIYYSMNVEVTDKGDVPEGYKVSRKEKRNFPLILESPSPNQTSLYFCASSWRITTNEKLFFGSGTQLSVL.

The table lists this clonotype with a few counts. The CDR3 bases are TGTGCCAGCAGCCCCGGGACTACTAATGAAAAACTGTTTTTT. Its protein is CASSPGTTNEKLFF. The chain is built from TRBV12-3 or TRBV12-4 and TRBJ1-4, with D possibly being TRBD1 (5 bases). Deletions cut 6 bases from V and 2 bases from J, with 10 bases between. The CDR3 is 14 amino acids.

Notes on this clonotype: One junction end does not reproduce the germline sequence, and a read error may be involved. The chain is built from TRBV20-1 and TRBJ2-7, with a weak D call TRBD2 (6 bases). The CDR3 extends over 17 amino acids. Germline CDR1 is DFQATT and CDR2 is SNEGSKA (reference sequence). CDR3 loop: CCAREKPGRRVSYEQYF. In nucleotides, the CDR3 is TGCTGTGCTAGAGAAAAGCCAGGGAGGCGGGTCTCCTACGAGCAGTACTTC.